This TCR beta chain comes out of a study of tumor-infiltrating lymphocytes in localized non-small cell lung cancer. About the study: Several tumor histologies, both smoking statuses, and some post-neoadjuvant chemotherapy samples were included.

Deletions cut 6 bases from V and 8 bases from J, with 10 bases between. This CDR3 contains 11 residues. Germline lookup yields CDR1 SNHLY and CDR2 FYNNEI. Study-wide results and limits: TCRbeta sequencing showed higher T cell infiltration in tumors than uninvolved lung. Technical variation could not be separated from intratumor heterogeneity here. TCR sequencing covered a subset of patients with enough tissue.

This clone occurred once. Its cognate antigen is unknown. The protocol was immunoSEQ multiplex PCR, while the TCRdb copy is restricted to in-frame clones and leaves out a portion. This sample has about 12,000 clones; around 84% occur once, and the top ten carry 6% to 9%. The chain combines TRBV2 with TRBJ1-2; no reliable D call. The TCR comes from a human donor with non-small cell lung cancer. Specimen: lung tumor tissue. CDR3 amino acids: CASRAGVGYTF. CDR3 nucleotide sequence: TGTGCCAGCAGGGCCGGGGTCGGCTACACCTTC.